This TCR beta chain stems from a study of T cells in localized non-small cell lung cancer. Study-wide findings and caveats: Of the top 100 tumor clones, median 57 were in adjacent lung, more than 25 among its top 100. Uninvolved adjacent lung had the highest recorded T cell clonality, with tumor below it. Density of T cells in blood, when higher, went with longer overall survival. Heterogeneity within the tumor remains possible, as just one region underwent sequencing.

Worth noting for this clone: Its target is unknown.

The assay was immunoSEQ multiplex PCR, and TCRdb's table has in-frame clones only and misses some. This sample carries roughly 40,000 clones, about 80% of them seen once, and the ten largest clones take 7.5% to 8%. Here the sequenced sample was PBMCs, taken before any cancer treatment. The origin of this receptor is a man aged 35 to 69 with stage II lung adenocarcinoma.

This CDR3 is CASSLFNGPGDTQYF. CDR3 sequence (DNA): TGTGCCAGCAGCTTATTTAACGGGCCGGGAGATACGCAGTATTTT. The chain combines TRBV7-2 with TRBJ2-3; D not certain. V lost 2 bases to trimming and J lost 5 bases, with 14 bases between them. CDR3 length: 15 residues. CDR1 and CDR2 from the germline V gene are SGHTA and FQGNSA.